These T cell receptor beta chains were read from a single sample in a study of blood T cell repertoires in COVID-19. Data came from immunoSEQ multiplex PCR; TCRdb stores just in-frame clones and leaves some out. The data hold about 140,000 clones, with approximately 86% observed a single time. The sample consisted of peripheral blood. These TCRs come from a human donor in a cohort sampled during active COVID-19. Both conserved end residues are part of each CDR3. The order of the fields is D gene, V gene, clone size, J gene, CDR3 protein, CDR3 DNA. The D gene is left open where the match is weak. For some rows the clone size is stated as once, few or many, or as a class when expanded; others skip it.

d_gene: .
v_gene: TRBV7-8
abundance: .
j_gene: TRBJ1-2
CDR3aa: CASSSHQGYGYTF
CDR3nt: TGTGCCAGCAGCTCGCACCAGGGCTATGGCTACACCTTC

d_gene: TRBD2
v_gene: TRBV27
abundance: .
j_gene: TRBJ2-1
CDR3aa: CASSPGLAGVGEQFF
CDR3nt: TGTGCCAGCAGTCCCGGACTAGCGGGAGTGGGGGAGCAGTTCTTC

d_gene: TRBD1
v_gene: TRBV28
abundance: .
j_gene: TRBJ1-2
CDR3aa: CASSSGQGFLTYGYTF
CDR3nt: TGTGCCAGCAGCTCGGGACAGGGATTTTTAACCTATGGCTACACCTTC

d_gene: .
v_gene: TRBV11-3
abundance: .
j_gene: TRBJ2-1
CDR3aa: CASSLRPTGYEQFF
CDR3nt: TGTGCCAGCAGCCTTCGCCCCACGGGGTATGAGCAGTTCTTC

d_gene: .
v_gene: TRBV7-9
abundance: few
j_gene: TRBJ1-2
CDR3aa: CASSLAGVNYGYTF
CDR3nt: TGTGCCAGCAGCTTGGCAGGCGTTAACTATGGCTACACCTTC

d_gene: .
v_gene: TRBV4-1
abundance: .
j_gene: TRBJ2-2
CDR3aa: CASSQGRKNGYTGELFF
CDR3nt: TGCGCCAGCAGCCAAGGACGCAAGAACGGGTACACCGGGGAGCTGTTTTTT

d_gene: .
v_gene: TRBV11-2
abundance: .
j_gene: TRBJ2-5
CDR3aa: CASSLVGPYGETQYF
CDR3nt: TGTGCCAGCAGCTTAGTGGGCCCGTACGGTGAGACCCAGTACTTC

d_gene: .
v_gene: TRBV27
abundance: .
j_gene: TRBJ1-2
CDR3aa: CASSLRGGLDYGYTF
CDR3nt: TGTGCCAGCAGTTTACGTGGGGGCCTTGATTATGGCTACACCTTC

d_gene: TRBD1
v_gene: TRBV28
abundance: .
j_gene: TRBJ2-3
CDR3aa: CASSPPAGQGPDTQYF
CDR3nt: TGTGCCAGCAGTCCCCCTGCCGGACAGGGCCCAGATACGCAGTATTTT

d_gene: TRBD1
v_gene: TRBV12-5
abundance: .
j_gene: TRBJ2-3
CDR3aa: CASGRGQGAVSSTDTQYF
CDR3nt: TGTGCTAGTGGCCGGGGACAGGGGGCGGTCTCTAGCACAGATACGCAGTATTTT

d_gene: .
v_gene: TRBV21-1
abundance: .
j_gene: TRBJ2-2
CDR3aa: CASSQTGTDTGELFF
CDR3nt: TGTGCCAGCAGCCAGACAGGGACGGACACCGGGGAGCTGTTTTTT

d_gene: TRBD1
v_gene: TRBV18
abundance: .
j_gene: TRBJ2-5
CDR3aa: CASSTRDRQQETQYF
CDR3nt: TGTGCCAGCTCAACCCGGGACAGGCAACAAGAGACCCAGTACTTC

d_gene: .
v_gene: TRBV7-8
abundance: few
j_gene: TRBJ1-1
CDR3aa: CASSSTEGRTEAFF
CDR3nt: TGTGCCAGCAGCTCGACCGAGGGGAGGACTGAAGCTTTCTTT

d_gene: TRBD1
v_gene: TRBV28
abundance: .
j_gene: TRBJ1-2
CDR3aa: CASSSTGFGYTF
CDR3nt: TGTGCCAGCAGTTCGACAGGGTTTGGCTACACCTTC

d_gene: TRBD1
v_gene: TRBV7-2
abundance: .
j_gene: TRBJ1-1
CDR3aa: CASRNKGTGENTEAFF
CDR3nt: TGTGCCAGCAGGAACAAAGGGACAGGGGAGAACACTGAAGCTTTCTTT

d_gene: .
v_gene: TRBV29-1
abundance: .
j_gene: TRBJ1-2
CDR3aa: CSDRDNYGYTF
CDR3nt: TGCAGCGACAGGGATAACTATGGCTACACCTTC